The clone carrying this T cell receptor (beta chain) occurred a few times. During active infection, Seattle patients enrolled and were then monitored through disease. This entry belongs to a study of blood T cell repertoires in COVID-19. The wider study: PBMCs, B-cell-depleted T cells, or T cells were the source of the cDNA or gDNA that made up the material.

V gave up 5 bases and J gave up 6 bases, with 13 bases separating them. This CDR3 comprises 13 residues. Per germline, CDR1 SGHTA and CDR2 FQGTGA. Authors' methods: Estimates of nucleated cell counts were drawn from the amplification of reference gene primers. Method: immunoSEQ multiplex PCR; TCRdb's copy keeps in-frame clones and lacks some. V and J calls plus clone size are reproduced from that table; the DNA served to infer D and trimming. The sample lists roughly 410,000 clones, around 89% occurring once. The specimen was peripheral blood. This rearrangement joins TRBV7-3 to TRBJ2-5; a possible D gene is TRBD1 (6 bases). This clonotype originated in a woman in her thirties or forties with COVID-19, enrolled during active disease. The CDR3 DNA reads as TGTGCCAGCAGCCCCCCAGGGGCGAAGACCCAGTACTTC. As protein: CASSPPGAKTQYF.